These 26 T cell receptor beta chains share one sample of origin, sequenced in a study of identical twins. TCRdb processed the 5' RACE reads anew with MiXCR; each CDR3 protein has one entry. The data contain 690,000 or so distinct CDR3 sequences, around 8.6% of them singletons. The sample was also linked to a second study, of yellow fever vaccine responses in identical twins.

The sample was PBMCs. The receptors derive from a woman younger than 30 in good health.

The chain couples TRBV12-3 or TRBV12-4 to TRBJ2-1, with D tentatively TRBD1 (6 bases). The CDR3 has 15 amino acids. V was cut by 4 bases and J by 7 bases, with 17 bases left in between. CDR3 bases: TGTGCCAGCAGTTCCCGGACAGCTACATCTAATGAGCAGTTCTTC. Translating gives CASSSRTATSNEQFF.

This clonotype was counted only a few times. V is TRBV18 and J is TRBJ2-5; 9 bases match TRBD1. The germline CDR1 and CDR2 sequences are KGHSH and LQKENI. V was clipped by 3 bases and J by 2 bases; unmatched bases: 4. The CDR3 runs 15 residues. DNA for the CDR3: TGTGCCAGCTCACCCATCGACAGGGGGCAAGAGACCCAGTACTTC. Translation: CASSPIDRGQETQYF.

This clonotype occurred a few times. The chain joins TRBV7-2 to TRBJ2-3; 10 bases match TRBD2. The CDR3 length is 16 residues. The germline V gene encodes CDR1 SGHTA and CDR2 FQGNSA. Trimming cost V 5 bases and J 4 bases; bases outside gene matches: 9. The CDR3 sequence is CASSRSGTSVPDTQYF. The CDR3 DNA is TGTGCCAGCAGCCGTTCGGGGACTAGCGTTCCAGATACGCAGTATTTT.

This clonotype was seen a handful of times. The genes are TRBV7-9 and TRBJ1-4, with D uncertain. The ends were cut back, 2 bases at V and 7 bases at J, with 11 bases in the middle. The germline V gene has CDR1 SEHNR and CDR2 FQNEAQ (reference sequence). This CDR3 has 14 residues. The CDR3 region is CASSLLVPGEKLFF. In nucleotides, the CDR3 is TGTGCCAGCAGCTTATTGGTCCCTGGTGAAAAACTGTTTTTT. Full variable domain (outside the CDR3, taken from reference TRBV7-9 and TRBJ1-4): DTGVSQNPRHKITKRGQNVTFRCDPISEHNRLYWYRQTLGQGPEFLTYFQNEAQLEKSRLLSDRFSAERPKGSFSTLEIQRTEQGDSAMYLCASSLLVPGEKLFFGSGTQLSVL.

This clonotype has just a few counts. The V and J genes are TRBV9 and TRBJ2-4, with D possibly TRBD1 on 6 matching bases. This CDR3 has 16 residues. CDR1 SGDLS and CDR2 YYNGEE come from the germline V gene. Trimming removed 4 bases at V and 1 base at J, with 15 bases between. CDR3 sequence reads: CASSPAGVGAKNIQYF. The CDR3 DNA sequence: TGTGCCAGCAGCCCAGCAGGGGTCGGGGCCAAAAACATTCAGTACTTC.

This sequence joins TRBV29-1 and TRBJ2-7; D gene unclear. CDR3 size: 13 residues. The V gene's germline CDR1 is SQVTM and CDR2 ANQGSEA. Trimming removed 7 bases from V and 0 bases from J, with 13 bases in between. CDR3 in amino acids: CSALDDGSYEQYF. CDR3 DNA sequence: TGCAGCGCCTTAGACGACGGCTCCTACGAGCAGTACTTC.

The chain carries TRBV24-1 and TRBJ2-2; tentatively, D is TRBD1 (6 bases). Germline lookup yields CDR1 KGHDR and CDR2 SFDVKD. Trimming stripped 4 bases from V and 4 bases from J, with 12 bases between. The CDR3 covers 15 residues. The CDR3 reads CATSDRDIRTGELFF. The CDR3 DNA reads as TGTGCCACCAGTGACCGGGACATACGCACCGGGGAGCTGTTTTTT.

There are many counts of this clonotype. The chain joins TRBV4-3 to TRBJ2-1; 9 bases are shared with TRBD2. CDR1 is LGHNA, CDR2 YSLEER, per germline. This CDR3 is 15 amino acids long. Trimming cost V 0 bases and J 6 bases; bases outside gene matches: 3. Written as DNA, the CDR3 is TGCGCCAGCAGCCAAGAAATGCGGGAGGGCAATGAGCAGTTCTTC. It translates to CASSQEMREGNEQFF.

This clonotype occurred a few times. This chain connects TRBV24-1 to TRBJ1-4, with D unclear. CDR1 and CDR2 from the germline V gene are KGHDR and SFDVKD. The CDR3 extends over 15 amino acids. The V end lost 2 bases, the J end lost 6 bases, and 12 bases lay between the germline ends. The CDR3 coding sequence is TGTGCCACCAGTGATTCCCAACTGGAGGATGAAAAACTGTTTTTT. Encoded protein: CATSDSQLEDEKLFF.

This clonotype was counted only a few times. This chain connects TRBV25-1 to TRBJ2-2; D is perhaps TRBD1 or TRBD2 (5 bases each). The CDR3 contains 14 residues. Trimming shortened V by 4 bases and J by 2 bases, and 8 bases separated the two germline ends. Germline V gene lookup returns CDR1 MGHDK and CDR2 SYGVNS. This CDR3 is CASSGDANTGELFF. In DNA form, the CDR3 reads TGTGCCAGCAGTGGGGACGCCAACACCGGGGAGCTGTTTTTT.

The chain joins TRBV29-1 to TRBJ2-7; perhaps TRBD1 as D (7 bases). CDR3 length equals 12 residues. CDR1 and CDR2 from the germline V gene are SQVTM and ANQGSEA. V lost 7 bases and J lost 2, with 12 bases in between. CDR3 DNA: TGCAGCGCCGCGGGACAGACCTACGAGCAGTACTTC. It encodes CSAAGQTYEQYF.

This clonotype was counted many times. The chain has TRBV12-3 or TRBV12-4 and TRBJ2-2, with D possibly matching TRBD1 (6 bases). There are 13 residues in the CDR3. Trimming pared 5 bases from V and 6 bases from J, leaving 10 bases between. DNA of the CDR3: TGTGCCAGCAGTGTAAAGGGGGCCGGGGAGCTGTTTTTT. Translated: CASSVKGAGELFF.

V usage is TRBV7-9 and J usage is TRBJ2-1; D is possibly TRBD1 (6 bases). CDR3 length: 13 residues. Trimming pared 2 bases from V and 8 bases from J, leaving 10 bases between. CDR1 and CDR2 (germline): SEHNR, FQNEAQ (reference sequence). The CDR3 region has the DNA TGTGCCAGCAGCTTATGGGGACACGATGAGCAGTTCTTC. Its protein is CASSLWGHDEQFF.

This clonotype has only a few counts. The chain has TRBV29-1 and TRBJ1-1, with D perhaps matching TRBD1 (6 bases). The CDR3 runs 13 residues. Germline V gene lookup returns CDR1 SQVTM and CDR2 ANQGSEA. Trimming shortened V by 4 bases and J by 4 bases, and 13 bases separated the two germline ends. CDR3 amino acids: CSVVPQGGTEAFF. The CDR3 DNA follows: TGCAGCGTTGTCCCACAGGGTGGCACTGAAGCTTTCTTT.

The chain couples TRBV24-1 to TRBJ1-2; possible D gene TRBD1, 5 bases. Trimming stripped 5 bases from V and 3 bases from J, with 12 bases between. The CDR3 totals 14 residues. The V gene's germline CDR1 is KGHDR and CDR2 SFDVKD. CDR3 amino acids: CATSGGRGDYGYTF. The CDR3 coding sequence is TGTGCCACCAGTGGAGGCAGAGGGGACTATGGCTACACCTTC.

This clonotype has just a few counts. DNA for the CDR3: TGTGCCAGCAGCTTAGCCGCCCGACTTGGCGGGAAGCGAGATACGCAGTATTTT. Translating it yields CASSLAARLGGKRDTQYF. The chain couples TRBV7-2 to TRBJ2-3; a possible D gene is TRBD2 (6 bases). In germline, CDR1 is SGHTA, CDR2 FQGNSA. V was pared by 0 bases and J by 5 bases, with 21 bases between. The CDR3 consists of 18 residues.

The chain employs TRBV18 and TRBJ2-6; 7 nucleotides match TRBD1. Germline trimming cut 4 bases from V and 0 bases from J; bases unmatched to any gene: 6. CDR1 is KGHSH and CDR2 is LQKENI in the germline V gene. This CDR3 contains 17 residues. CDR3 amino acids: CASSRQGQISGANVLTF. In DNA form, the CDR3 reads TGTGCCAGCTCACGACAGGGCCAAATCTCTGGGGCCAACGTCCTGACTTTC.

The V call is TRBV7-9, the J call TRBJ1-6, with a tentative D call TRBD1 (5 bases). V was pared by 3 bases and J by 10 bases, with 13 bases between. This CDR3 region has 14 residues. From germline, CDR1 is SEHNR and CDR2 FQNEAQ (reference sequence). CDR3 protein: CASSFEGIRSPLHF. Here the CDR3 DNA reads TGTGCCAGCAGCTTCGAGGGGATCCGGTCACCCCTCCACTTT. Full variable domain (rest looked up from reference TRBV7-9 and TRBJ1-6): DTGVSQNPRHKITKRGQNVTFRCDPISEHNRLYWYRQTLGQGPEFLTYFQNEAQLEKSRLLSDRFSAERPKGSFSTLEIQRTEQGDSAMYLCASSFEGIRSPLHFGNGTRLTVT.

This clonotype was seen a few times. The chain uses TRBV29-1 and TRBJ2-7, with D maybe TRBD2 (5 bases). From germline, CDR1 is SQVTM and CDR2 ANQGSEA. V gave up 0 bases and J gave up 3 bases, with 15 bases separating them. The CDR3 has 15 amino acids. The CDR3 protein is CSVEDEGSSGYEQYF. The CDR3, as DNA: TGCAGCGTTGAAGATGAGGGCAGTTCTGGCTACGAGCAGTACTTC.

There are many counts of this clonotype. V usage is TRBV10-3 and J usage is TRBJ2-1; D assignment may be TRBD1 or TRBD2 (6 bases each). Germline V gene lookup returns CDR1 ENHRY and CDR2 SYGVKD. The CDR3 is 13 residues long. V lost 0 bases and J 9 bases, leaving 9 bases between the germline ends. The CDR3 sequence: CAISESEGGEQFF. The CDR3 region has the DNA TGTGCCATCAGTGAGTCGGAGGGGGGTGAGCAGTTCTTC.

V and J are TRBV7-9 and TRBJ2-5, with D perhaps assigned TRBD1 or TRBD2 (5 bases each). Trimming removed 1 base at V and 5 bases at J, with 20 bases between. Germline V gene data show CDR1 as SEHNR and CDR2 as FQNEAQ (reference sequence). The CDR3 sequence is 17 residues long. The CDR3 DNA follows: TGTGCCAGCAGCTTAGGGGGGAGTCGGACAAGAGGGGAGACCCAGTACTTC. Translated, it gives CASSLGGSRTRGETQYF.

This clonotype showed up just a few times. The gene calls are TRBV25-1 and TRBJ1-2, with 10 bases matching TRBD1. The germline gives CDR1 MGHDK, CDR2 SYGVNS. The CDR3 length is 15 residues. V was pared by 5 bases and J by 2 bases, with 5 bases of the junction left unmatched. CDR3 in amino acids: CASSRPGQGNYGYTF. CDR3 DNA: TGTGCCAGCAGTCGACCGGGACAGGGGAACTATGGCTACACCTTC.

The CDR3 is CASNRRGQGMNTEAFF. The DNA of the CDR3 is TGTGCCAGCAACCGACGGGGACAGGGCATGAACACTGAAGCTTTCTTT. The V call is TRBV14, the J call TRBJ1-1, with TRBD1 matching 9 bases. This CDR3 has 16 amino acids. Per the germline V gene, CDR1 is SGHDN and CDR2 is FVKESK. V trimming: 7 bases; J trimming: 0 bases; junction bases outside the gene matches: 9.

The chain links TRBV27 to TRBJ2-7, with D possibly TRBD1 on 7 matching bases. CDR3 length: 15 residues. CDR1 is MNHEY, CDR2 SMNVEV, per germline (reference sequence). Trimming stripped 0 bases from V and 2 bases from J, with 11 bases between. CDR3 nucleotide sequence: TGTGCCAGCAGTTTATCGCAGGGGGGAACCTACGAGCAGTACTTC. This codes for CASSLSQGGTYEQYF.

The DNA of the CDR3 is TGTGCCAGCAGCCTGGCCTGGGGCGGGGAGCTGTTTTTT. Amino acid sequence: CASSLAWGGELFF. This rearrangement joins TRBV7-3 to TRBJ2-2, with no clear D. The CDR3 is made up of 13 amino acids. Looked up from germline, CDR1 is SGHTA and CDR2 is FQGTGA. Trimming removed 5 bases from V and 7 bases from J, with 11 bases in between.

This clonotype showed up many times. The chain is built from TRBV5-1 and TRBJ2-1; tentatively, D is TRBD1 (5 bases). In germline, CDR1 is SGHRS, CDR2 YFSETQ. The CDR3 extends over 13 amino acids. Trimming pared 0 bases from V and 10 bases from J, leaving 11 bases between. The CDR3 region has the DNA TGCGCCAGCAGCTTGGAGGGGTTCGGAGAGCAGTTCTTC. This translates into CASSLEGFGEQFF.